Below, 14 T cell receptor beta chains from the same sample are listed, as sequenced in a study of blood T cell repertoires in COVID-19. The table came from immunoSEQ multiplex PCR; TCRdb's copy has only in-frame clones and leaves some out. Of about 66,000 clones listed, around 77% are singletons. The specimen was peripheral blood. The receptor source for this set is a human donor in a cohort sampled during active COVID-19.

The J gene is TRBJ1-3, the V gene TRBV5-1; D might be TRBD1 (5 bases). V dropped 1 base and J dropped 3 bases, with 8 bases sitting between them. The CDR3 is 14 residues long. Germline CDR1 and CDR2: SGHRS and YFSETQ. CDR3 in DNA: TGCGCCAGCAGCTTGCAGACAGATGGAAACACCATATATTTT. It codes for CASSLQTDGNTIYF. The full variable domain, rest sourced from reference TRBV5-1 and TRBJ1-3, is KAGVTQTPRYLIKTRGQQVTLSCSPISGHRSVSWYQQTPGQGLQFLFEYFSETQRNKGNFPGRFSGRQFSNSRSEMNVSTLELGDSALYLCASSLQTDGNTIYFGEGSWLTVV.

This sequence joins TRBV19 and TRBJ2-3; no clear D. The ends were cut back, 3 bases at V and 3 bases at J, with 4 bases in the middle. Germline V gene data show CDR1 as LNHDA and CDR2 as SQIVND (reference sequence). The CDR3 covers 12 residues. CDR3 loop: CASSMLTDTQYF. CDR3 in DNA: TGTGCCAGTAGTATGCTAACAGATACGCAGTATTTT.

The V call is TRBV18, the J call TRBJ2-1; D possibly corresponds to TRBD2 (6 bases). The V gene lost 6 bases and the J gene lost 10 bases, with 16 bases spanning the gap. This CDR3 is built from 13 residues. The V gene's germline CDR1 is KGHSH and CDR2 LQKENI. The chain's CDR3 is CASSTAREDEQFF. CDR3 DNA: TGTGCCAGCTCCACCGCGAGGGAGGACGAGCAGTTCTTC.

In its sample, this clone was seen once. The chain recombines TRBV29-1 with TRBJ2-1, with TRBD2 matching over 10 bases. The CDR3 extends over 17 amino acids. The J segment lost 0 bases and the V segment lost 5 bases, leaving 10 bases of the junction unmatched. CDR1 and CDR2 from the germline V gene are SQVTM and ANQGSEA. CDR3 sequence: CSVPGTSVLSSYNEQFF. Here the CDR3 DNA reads TGCAGCGTTCCCGGGACTAGCGTCCTTAGCTCCTACAATGAGCAGTTCTTC.

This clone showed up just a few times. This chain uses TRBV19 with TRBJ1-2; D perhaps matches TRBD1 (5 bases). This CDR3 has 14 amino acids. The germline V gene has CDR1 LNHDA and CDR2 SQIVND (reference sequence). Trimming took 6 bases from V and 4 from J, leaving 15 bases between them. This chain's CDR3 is CASSNFRVSYGYTF. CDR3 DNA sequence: TGTGCCAGTAGCAACTTCAGGGTATCCTATGGCTACACCTTC.

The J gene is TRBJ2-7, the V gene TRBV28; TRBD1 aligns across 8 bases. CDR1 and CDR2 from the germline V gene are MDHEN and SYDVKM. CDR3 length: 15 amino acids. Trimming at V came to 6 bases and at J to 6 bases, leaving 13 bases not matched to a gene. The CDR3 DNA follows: TGTGCCAGCAGAGAACGGGACAGGCCAGAGGCCGAGCAGTACTTC. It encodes CASRERDRPEAEQYF.

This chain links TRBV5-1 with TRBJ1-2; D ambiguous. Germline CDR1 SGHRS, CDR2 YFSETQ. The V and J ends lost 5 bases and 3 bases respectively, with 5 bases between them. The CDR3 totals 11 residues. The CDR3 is CASRADYGYTF. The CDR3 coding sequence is TGCGCCAGCAGGGCCGACTATGGCTACACCTTC. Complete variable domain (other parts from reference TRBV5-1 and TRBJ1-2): KAGVTQTPRYLIKTRGQQVTLSCSPISGHRSVSWYQQTPGQGLQFLFEYFSETQRNKGNFPGRFSGRQFSNSRSEMNVSTLELGDSALYLCASRADYGYTFGSGTRLTVV.

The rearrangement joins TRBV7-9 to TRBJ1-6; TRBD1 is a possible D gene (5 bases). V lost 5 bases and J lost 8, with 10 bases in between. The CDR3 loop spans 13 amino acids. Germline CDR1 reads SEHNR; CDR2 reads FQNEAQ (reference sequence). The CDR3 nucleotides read TGTGCCAGCAGCATAGACAGTTATTCACCCCTCCACTTT. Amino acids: CASSIDSYSPLHF.

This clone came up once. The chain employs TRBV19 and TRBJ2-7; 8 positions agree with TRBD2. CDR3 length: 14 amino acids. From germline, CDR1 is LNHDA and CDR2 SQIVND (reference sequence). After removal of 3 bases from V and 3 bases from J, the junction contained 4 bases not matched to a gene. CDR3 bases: TGTGCCAGTAGTATGGCTAGCGGGTACTACGAGCAGTACTTC. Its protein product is CASSMASGYYEQYF.

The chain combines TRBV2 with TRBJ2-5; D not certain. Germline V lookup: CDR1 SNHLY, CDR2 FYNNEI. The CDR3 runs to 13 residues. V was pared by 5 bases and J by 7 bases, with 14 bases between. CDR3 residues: CASSTGGEGTQYF. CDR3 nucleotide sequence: TGTGCCAGCAGTACCGGTGGAGAAGGGACCCAGTACTTC.

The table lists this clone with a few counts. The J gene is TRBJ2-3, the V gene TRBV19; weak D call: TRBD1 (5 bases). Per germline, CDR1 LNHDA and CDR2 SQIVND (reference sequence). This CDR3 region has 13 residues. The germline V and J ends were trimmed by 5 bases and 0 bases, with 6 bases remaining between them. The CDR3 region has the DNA TGTGCCAGTAGTCGACAGAGCACAGATACGCAGTATTTT. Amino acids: CASSRQSTDTQYF.

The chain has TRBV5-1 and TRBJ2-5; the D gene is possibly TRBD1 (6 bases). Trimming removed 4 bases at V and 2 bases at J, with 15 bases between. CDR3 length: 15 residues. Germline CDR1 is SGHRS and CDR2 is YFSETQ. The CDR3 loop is CASSAVLGGQETQYF. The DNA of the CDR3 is TGCGCCAGCAGCGCGGTTCTAGGGGGTCAAGAGACCCAGTACTTC.

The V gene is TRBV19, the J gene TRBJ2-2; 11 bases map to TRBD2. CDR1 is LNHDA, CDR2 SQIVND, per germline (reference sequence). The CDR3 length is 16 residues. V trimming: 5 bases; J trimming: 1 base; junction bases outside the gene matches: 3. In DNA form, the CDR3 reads TGTGCCAGTAGTTTTGGACTAGCGGGGAACACCGGGGAGCTGTTTTTT. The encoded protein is CASSFGLAGNTGELFF.

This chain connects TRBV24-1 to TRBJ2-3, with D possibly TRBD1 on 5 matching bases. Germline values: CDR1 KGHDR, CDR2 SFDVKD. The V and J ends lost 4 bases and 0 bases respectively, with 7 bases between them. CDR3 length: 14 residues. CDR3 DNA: TGTGCCACCAGTGACAGGACAAGCACAGATACGCAGTATTTT. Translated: CATSDRTSTDTQYF.